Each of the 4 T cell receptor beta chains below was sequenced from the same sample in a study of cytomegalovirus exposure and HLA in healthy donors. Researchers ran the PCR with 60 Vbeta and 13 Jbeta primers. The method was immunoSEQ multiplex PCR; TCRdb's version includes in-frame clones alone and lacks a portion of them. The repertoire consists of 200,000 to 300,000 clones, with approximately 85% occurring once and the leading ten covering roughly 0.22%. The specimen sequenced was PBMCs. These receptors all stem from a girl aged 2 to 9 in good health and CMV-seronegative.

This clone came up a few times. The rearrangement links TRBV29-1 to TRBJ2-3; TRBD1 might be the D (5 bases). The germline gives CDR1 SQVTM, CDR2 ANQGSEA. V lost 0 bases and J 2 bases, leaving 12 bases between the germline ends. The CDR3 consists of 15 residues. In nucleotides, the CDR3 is TGCAGCGTTGAAGATTGGCAGGGCCCCACAGATACGCAGTATTTT. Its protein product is CSVEDWQGPTDTQYF.

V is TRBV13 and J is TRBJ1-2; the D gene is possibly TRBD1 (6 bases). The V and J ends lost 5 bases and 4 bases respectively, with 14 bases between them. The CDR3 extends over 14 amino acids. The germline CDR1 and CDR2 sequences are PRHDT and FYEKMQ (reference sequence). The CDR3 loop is CASSLPGTPYGYTF. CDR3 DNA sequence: TGTGCCAGCAGCCTACCTGGGACACCCTATGGCTACACCTTC. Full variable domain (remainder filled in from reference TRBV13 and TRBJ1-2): AAGVIQSPRHLIKEKRETATLKCYPIPRHDTVYWYQQGPGQDPQFLISFYEKMQSDKGSIPDRFSAQQFSDYHSELNMSSLELGDSALYFCASSLPGTPYGYTFGSGTRLTVV.

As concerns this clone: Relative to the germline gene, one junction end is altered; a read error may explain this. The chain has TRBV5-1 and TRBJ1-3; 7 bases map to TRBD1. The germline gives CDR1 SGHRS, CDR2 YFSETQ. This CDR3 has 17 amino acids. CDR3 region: CAGSFATGQSSGNTIYF. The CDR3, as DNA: TGCGCCGGCAGCTTTGCGACAGGGCAGAGCTCTGGAAACACCATATATTTT. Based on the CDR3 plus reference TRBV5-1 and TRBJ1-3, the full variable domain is KAGVTQTPRYLIKTRGQQVTLSCSPISGHRSVSWYQQTPGQGLQFLFEYFSETQRNKGNFPGRFSGRQFSNSRSEMNVSTLELGDSALYLCAGSFATGQSSGNTIYFGEGSWLTVV.

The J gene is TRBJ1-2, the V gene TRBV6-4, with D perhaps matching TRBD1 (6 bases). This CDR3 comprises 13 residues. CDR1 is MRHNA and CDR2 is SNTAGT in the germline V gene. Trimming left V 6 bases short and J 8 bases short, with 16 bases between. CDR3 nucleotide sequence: TGTGCCAGCAGCCTCAGGGGAGGGATCGGCTACACCTTC. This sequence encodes CASSLRGGIGYTF.